These 25 T cell receptor beta chains share one sample of origin, sequenced in a study of Ad26.COV2.S vaccination and SARS-CoV-2 variants. TCRdb's table, derived via immunoSEQ multiplex PCR, lists solely in-frame clones and lacks some. The sample includes 300,000 to 350,000 clones, about 82% of them seen just once. Treatment described: some 19 received Ad26.COV2.S at low or high dose, single or two shots; about 5 received placebo; per-sample allocation not given. Collection of the samples took place on day 63 after the first injection of vaccine or placebo. The sample was peripheral blood, taken in a trial of Ad26.COV2.S vaccine versus placebo. The receptors here all came from a person aged 18-65 years who received the Ad26.COV2.S COVID-19 vaccine or a placebo.

The chain recombines TRBV28 with TRBJ1-2; unclear D gene. Trimming pared 6 bases from V and 2 bases from J, leaving 13 bases between. CDR3 length equals 14 residues. Germline-derived CDR1 and CDR2 are MDHEN and SYDVKM. The CDR3 DNA reads as TGTGCCAGCAGGGAACTGGGAGGCAACTATGGCTACACCTTC. This sequence encodes CASRELGGNYGYTF.

The rearrangement links TRBV5-1 to TRBJ1-2; a weak D match, TRBD1 (5 bases). The V gene lost 4 bases and the J gene lost 0 bases, with 13 bases spanning the gap. The CDR3 length is 15 residues. The germline gives CDR1 SGHRS, CDR2 YFSETQ. The CDR3 DNA reads TGCGCCAGCAGCCCAGGGTGGGGGTCTAACTATGGCTACACCTTC. It yields the protein CASSPGWGSNYGYTF.

This clone was observed a single time. The V call is TRBV4-2, the J call TRBJ1-6; D is unresolved. Germline V lookup: CDR1 LGHNA, CDR2 YNFKEQ. CDR3 length: 15 amino acids. The V and J ends lost 0 bases and 5 bases respectively, with 8 bases between them. CDR3 in amino acids: CASSQEPGNNSPLHF. The CDR3 bases are TGTGCCAGCAGCCAAGAGCCCGGGAATAATTCACCCCTCCACTTT.

This clone was counted a few times. The rearrangement uses TRBV6-1 and TRBJ2-5, with D perhaps matching TRBD2 (7 bases). The V end was cut by 3 bases, the J end by 2 bases, with 16 bases between. Germline CDR1 MNHNS, CDR2 SASEGT. This CDR3 spans 16 amino acids. The CDR3 here is CASSDGRQGRQETQYF. The CDR3 bases are TGTGCCAGCAGTGACGGGAGGCAGGGGCGTCAAGAGACCCAGTACTTC.

The chain joins TRBV5-4 to TRBJ1-1; D unclear. Germline values: CDR1 SGHNT, CDR2 YYREEE (reference sequence). The V and J ends lost 2 bases and 1 base respectively, with 9 bases between them. The CDR3 length is 14 residues. CDR3 in amino acids: CASSFMLQNTEAFF. Here the CDR3 DNA reads TGTGCCAGCAGCTTTATGCTACAGAACACTGAAGCTTTCTTT.

The rearrangement links TRBV7-2 to TRBJ2-7, with D perhaps matching TRBD1 (5 bases). The germline V and J ends were trimmed by 1 base and 3 bases, with 7 bases remaining between them. CDR3 size: 13 residues. Per the germline V gene, CDR1 is SGHTA and CDR2 is FQGNSA. CDR3 DNA sequence: TGTGCCAGCAGCTTAGGAAGGGGCTACGAGCAGTACTTC. Protein: CASSLGRGYEQYF.

CDR3 coding DNA: TGCGCCAGCAGCTTGGGGGATCAGGGGTATATTGAAGCTTTCTTT. This encodes CASSLGDQGYIEAFF. This chain connects TRBV5-1 to TRBJ1-1, with D tentatively TRBD1 (6 bases). Per germline, CDR1 SGHRS and CDR2 YFSETQ. Trimming stripped 0 bases from V and 7 bases from J, with 16 bases between. The CDR3 totals 15 residues.

The rearrangement uses TRBV6-1 and TRBJ1-3, with TRBD1 matching 7 bases. CDR3 length equals 14 residues. Germline trimming cut 2 bases from V and 4 bases from J; bases unmatched to any gene: 2. The germline V gene encodes CDR1 MNHNS and CDR2 SASEGT. In DNA, the CDR3 is TGTGCCAGCAGTGAACAGGGGGGAGGAAACACCATATATTTT. Translation gives CASSEQGGGNTIYF.

This clone was picked up one time. The rearrangement uses TRBV28 and TRBJ2-3; TRBD1 matches 7 bases. J lost 6 bases, V lost 6 bases, and 6 bases had no gene match. CDR3 size: 13 residues. CDR1 is MDHEN, CDR2 SYDVKM, per germline. CDR3 in amino acids: CASSLTGFDTQYF. CDR3 coding DNA: TGTGCCAGCAGCTTGACAGGGTTTGATACGCAGTATTTT.

The V gene is TRBV9, the J gene TRBJ2-5; D is perhaps TRBD2 (6 bases). The CDR3 sequence is 17 residues long. The V gene lost 3 bases and the J gene lost 4 bases, with 22 bases spanning the gap. Per the germline V gene, CDR1 is SGDLS and CDR2 is YYNGEE. CDR3: CASSEGTAGPWGETQYF. The CDR3 DNA reads TGTGCCAGCAGCGAGGGGACGGCGGGACCCTGGGGAGAGACCCAGTACTTC.

To note about this clone: This sample also contains other DNA sequences that code for the same CDR3. V gene TRBV2 combines with J gene TRBJ1-5, with TRBD1 identical over 7 bases. Germline CDR1 and CDR2: SNHLY and FYNNEI. CDR3 size: 14 residues. After removal of 5 bases from V and 2 bases from J, the junction contained 3 bases not matched to a gene. As DNA, the CDR3 is TGTGCCAGCAGTTTAGACAGGGGCAATCAGCCCCAGCATTTT. This translates into CASSLDRGNQPQHF.

The V and J genes are TRBV19 and TRBJ2-7; possibly TRBD2 for D (6 bases). Germline V CDR1 and CDR2: LNHDA, SQIVND (reference sequence). V was pared by 7 bases and J by 1 base, with 17 bases between. This CDR3 is built from 15 residues. The DNA for the CDR3 is TGTGCCAGTAAACCCGACGGGGGAAAGTCCTACGAGCAGTACTTC. Translation gives CASKPDGGKSYEQYF.

The chain links TRBV7-2 to TRBJ2-1, with 13 bases identical to TRBD2. The CDR3 sequence is 16 residues long. Trimming at V came to 5 bases and at J to 5 bases, leaving 6 bases not matched to a gene. The V gene's germline CDR1 is SGHTA and CDR2 FQGNSA. The CDR3 loop is CASSPRTSGGHNEQFF. The CDR3 DNA reads as TGTGCCAGCAGCCCACGGACTAGCGGGGGCCACAATGAGCAGTTCTTC.

The chain carries TRBV9 and TRBJ1-2; maybe TRBD1 (6 bases). This CDR3 comprises 15 residues. The germline V gene encodes CDR1 SGDLS and CDR2 YYNGEE. The V gene lost 0 bases and the J gene lost 4 bases, with 13 bases spanning the gap. The CDR3, as DNA: TGTGCCAGCAGCGTAGGGGGGGCGGCTAGCTATGGCTACACCTTC. This codes for CASSVGGAASYGYTF.

The gene calls are TRBV5-5 and TRBJ2-1; D is uncertain. V was pared by 4 bases and J by 6 bases, with 14 bases between. The CDR3 spans 14 residues. Germline V gene sequence: CDR1 SGHKS, CDR2 YYEKEE (reference sequence). The CDR3 DNA reads as TGTGCCAGCAGCAACCTGGCCGGTGGCAATGAGCAGTTCTTC. Translated: CASSNLAGGNEQFF.

V usage is TRBV6-6 and J usage is TRBJ2-5, with 15 positions matching TRBD2. The junction had 4 bases not matched to a gene; V was cut back by 6 bases and J by 5 bases. This CDR3 contains 15 residues. Per the germline V gene, CDR1 is MNHNY and CDR2 is SVGAGI (reference sequence). CDR3 bases: TGTGCCAGCAGCGGGACTAGCGGGGGGAGGGAGACCCAGTACTTC. Its translation is CASSGTSGGRETQYF.

The genes are TRBV5-8 and TRBJ2-7; possible D gene TRBD1, 6 bases. Germline-derived CDR1 and CDR2 are SGHTS and YDEGEE. The length of the CDR3 is 14 residues. V shed 4 bases and J shed 3 bases, with 14 bases lying between them. The CDR3 here is CASSLAHRVYEQYF. In DNA, the CDR3 is TGTGCCAGCAGCCTCGCCCACAGGGTCTACGAGCAGTACTTC.

This sequence joins TRBV6-1 and TRBJ2-1, with 13 bases identical to TRBD2. Germline values: CDR1 MNHNS, CDR2 SASEGT. The V segment lost 0 bases and the J segment 8 bases; nucleotides outside the gene matches: 7. CDR3 length: 17 amino acids. Written as DNA, the CDR3 is TGTGCCAGCAGTGAAGCGTTGTGGACTAGCGGGGGTTATGAGCAGTTCTTC. The encoded protein is CASSEALWTSGGYEQFF.

The chain carries TRBV5-6 and TRBJ1-1; D is ambiguous. The germline V gene has CDR1 SGHDT and CDR2 YYEEEE. V was pared by 2 bases and J by 1 base, with 9 bases between. This CDR3 contains 14 residues. CDR3 bases: TGTGCCAGCAGCTTATTCGACACGAACACTGAAGCTTTCTTT. It is translated as CASSLFDTNTEAFF.

This clone was observed a single time. The chain uses TRBV19 and TRBJ1-1; D call uncertain. The CDR3 contains 14 residues. V gave up 4 bases and J gave up 5 bases, with 14 bases separating them. Germline V gene data show CDR1 as LNHDA and CDR2 as SQIVND (reference sequence). CDR3: CASSTRHYATEAFF. CDR3 nucleotide sequence: TGTGCCAGTAGTACGAGACATTATGCAACTGAAGCTTTCTTT.

The sample holds one count of this clone. The V gene is TRBV5-1, the J gene TRBJ1-2; a possible D gene is TRBD1 (5 bases). From germline, CDR1 is SGHRS and CDR2 YFSETQ. The CDR3 has 15 residues. With 4 bases removed from V and 1 base from J, the gap between germline ends came to 14 bases. CDR3 residues: CASSPSQDINYGYTF. CDR3 sequence (DNA): TGCGCCAGCAGCCCCTCACAGGACATTAACTATGGCTACACCTTC.

The rearrangement uses TRBV19 and TRBJ1-4; 7 nucleotides align to TRBD1. The CDR3 has 14 amino acids. The V segment lost 5 bases and the J segment 7 bases; nucleotides outside the gene matches: 7. CDR1 and CDR2 (germline): LNHDA, SQIVND (reference sequence). CDR3 region: CASSHRGGGEKLFF. The CDR3 bases are TGTGCCAGTAGTCACAGGGGCGGAGGTGAAAAACTGTTTTTT. Complete variable domain (other parts from reference TRBV19 and TRBJ1-4): DGGITQSPKYLFRKEGQNVTLSCEQNLNHDAMYWYRQDPGQGLRLIYYSQIVNDFQKGDIAEGYSVSREKKESFPLTVTSAQKNPTAFYLCASSHRGGGEKLFFGSGTQLSVL.

The chain couples TRBV29-1 to TRBJ1-1; the D is unclear. This CDR3 region has 13 residues. Germline CDR1 SQVTM, CDR2 ANQGSEA. V dropped 5 bases and J dropped 0 bases, with 10 bases sitting between them. CDR3 DNA: TGCAGCGTTACCAGGACCATGAACACTGAAGCTTTCTTT. It is translated as CSVTRTMNTEAFF.

The chain employs TRBV19 and TRBJ1-2; 9 bases match TRBD1. This CDR3 is 14 amino acids long. Germline values: CDR1 LNHDA, CDR2 SQIVND (reference sequence). After removal of 9 bases from V and 6 bases from J, the junction contained 11 bases not matched to a gene. CDR3 DNA sequence: TGTGCCAGCCGCTTGAGGGACAGGGTGGATGGCTACACCTTC. As protein: CASRLRDRVDGYTF.

In this sample, this clone turned up once. This rearrangement joins TRBV2 to TRBJ2-5; 16 nucleotides line up with TRBD2. CDR3 size: 19 residues. CDR1 and CDR2 from the germline V gene are SNHLY and FYNNEI. With 5 bases clipped from V and 5 bases from J, the junction kept 14 bases outside the gene matches. The CDR3 loop is CASSWSFGTSGGAEETQYF. In nucleotides, the CDR3 is TGTGCCAGCAGTTGGTCTTTCGGGACTAGCGGGGGGGCTGAGGAGACCCAGTACTTC.